These T cell receptor beta chains were read from a single sample in a study of beta chain features in type 1 diabetes. Method: immunoSEQ multiplex PCR; TCRdb's copy keeps in-frame clones and lacks some. Among about half a million clones listed, around 28% were seen once. Sequenced input: naive CD4+ T cells from blood. The origin of the receptors is a young man in good health. The CDR3 runs from the conserved cysteine through the conserved F or W. The D gene is left open where the match is weak. The listing skips clone size in some rows; elsewhere it reads once, few, many or a size class.

abundance | j_gene | v_gene | d_gene | CDR3nt | CDR3aa
few | TRBJ2-7 | TRBV7-9 | TRBD1 | TGTGCCAGCAGCTTCCGACAGGGCCGTACCGAGCAGTACTTC | CASSFRQGRTEQYF
NA | TRBJ2-5 | TRBV5-4 | TRBD1 | TGTGCCAGCAGCTCGACAGGGAGTTGGGAGACCCAGTACTTC | CASSSTGSWETQYF
NA | TRBJ2-1 | TRBV25-1 | NA | TGTGCCAGCAGTCCTTGGGACTCCCGCCAGTTCTTC | CASSPWDSRQFF
NA | TRBJ2-7 | TRBV28 | NA | TGTGCCAGCTCTACCTACGAGCAGTACTTC | CASSTYEQYF
NA | TRBJ2-7 | TRBV29-1 | TRBD2 | TGCAGCGCCCGGACTAGCGGACAAGATAATGAGTACTTC | CSARTSGQDNEYF
NA | TRBJ2-7 | TRBV5-1 | TRBD1 | TGCGCCAGCAGCTGGACACAGGGGACGTACGAGCAGTACTTC | CASSWTQGTYEQYF
NA | TRBJ2-1 | TRBV7-9 | TRBD2 | TGTGCCAGCAGCTACAGCGGGAGTATTCGTAATGAGCAGTTCTTC | CASSYSGSIRNEQFF
few | TRBJ2-5 | TRBV27 | TRBD1 | TGTGCCAGCAGCAGACGACAGGGAGCCCCAGAGACCCAGTACTTC | CASSRRQGAPETQYF
NA | TRBJ1-1 | TRBV30 | TRBD1 | TGTGCCTGGAGTGAGACAGGGACGAACACTGAAGCTTTCTTT | CAWSETGTNTEAFF
NA | TRBJ2-1 | TRBV5-1 | NA | TGCGCCAGCAGCTTGGATGGTAGCCTATACAATGAGCAGTTCTTC | CASSLDGSLYNEQFF
few | TRBJ2-5 | TRBV6-6 | NA | TGTGCCAGCAGTTACCCTGGACGGAGCCAAGAGACCCAGTACTTC | CASSYPGRSQETQYF
NA | TRBJ1-4 | TRBV20-1 | NA | TGCAGTGCTAGAGGTGTCGGAAAACTGTTTTTT | CSARGVGKLFF
NA | TRBJ1-1 | TRBV30 | TRBD1 | TGTGCCTGGAGTGTACGACAGGGGGCTGAAGCTTTCTTT | CAWSVRQGAEAFF
NA | TRBJ2-7 | TRBV7-2 | NA | TGTGCCAGCAGCTTCCAAAGGGGCGTTAACTACGAGCAGTACTTC | CASSFQRGVNYEQYF
few | TRBJ2-5 | TRBV7-9 | NA | TGTGCCAGCGGGGAAGAGACCCAGTACTTC | CASGEETQYF
NA | TRBJ1-4 | TRBV27 | NA | TGTGCCAGCAGTTCCGACACGGTTAATGAAAAACTGTTTTTT | CASSSDTVNEKLFF
NA | TRBJ2-4 | TRBV7-8 | NA | TGTGCCAGCAGCCCGGGACCTCTCCTAGCCAAAAACATTCAGTACTTC | CASSPGPLLAKNIQYF
NA | TRBJ2-5 | TRBV7-9 | NA | TGTGCCAGCAGTTGGGGTGGAGAGACCCAGTACTTC | CASSWGGETQYF
NA | TRBJ1-1 | TRBV28 | NA | TGTGCCAGCAGTTCGAGGATGAACACTGAAGCTTTCTTT | CASSSRMNTEAFF
NA | TRBJ2-5 | TRBV30 | NA | TGTGCCTGGAGTGTAGGAGCAGGGAGGCAAGAGACCCAGTACTTC | CAWSVGAGRQETQYF
few | TRBJ2-7 | TRBV30 | NA | TGTGCCTGGAGTCCCGGACACTACGAGCAGTACTTC | CAWSPGHYEQYF
NA | TRBJ2-4 | TRBV27 | NA | TGTGCCAGCAGAGAGGGGTATAGGAACATTCAGTACTTC | CASREGYRNIQYF
NA | TRBJ1-3 | TRBV29-1 | NA | TGCAGCGTTGAGATTCTATCAAGTGGAAACACCATATATTTT | CSVEILSSGNTIYF
NA | TRBJ2-3 | TRBV9 | NA | TGTGCCAGCAGCGTAACAGTGGACGGCAATACGCAGTATTTT | CASSVTVDGNTQYF
NA | TRBJ2-3 | TRBV5-1 | TRBD2 | TGCGCCAGCAGCACCCGGCGGCTAGCGGTTCAGACAGATACGCAGTATTTT | CASSTRRLAVQTDTQYF
NA | TRBJ2-1 | TRBV7-9 | NA | TGTGCCAGCAGCGCGGGCCATGTCTCCTACAATGAGCAGTTCTTC | CASSAGHVSYNEQFF
few | TRBJ2-2 | TRBV30 | TRBD2 | TGTGCTCCCACTCCGGGACTAGCTGCCGGGGAGCTGTTTTTT | CAPTPGLAAGELFF
NA | TRBJ2-2 | TRBV7-2 | TRBD2 | TGTGCCAGCAGCCGTAGCGGGAGCAGACAGAACACCGGGGAGCTGTTTTTT | CASSRSGSRQNTGELFF
few | TRBJ1-1 | TRBV30 | NA | TGTGCCTGGAAGGGACGCTCGGCGGGTGAAGCTTTCTTT | CAWKGRSAGEAFF
NA | TRBJ1-4 | TRBV9 | NA | TGTGCCAGCAGCGTAGCTACAACGTATAATGAAAAACTGTTTTTT | CASSVATTYNEKLFF
few | TRBJ1-1 | TRBV18 | NA | TGTGCCAGCTCACCATCGCTTATGAACACTGAAGCTTTCTTT | CASSPSLMNTEAFF
NA | TRBJ2-7 | TRBV5-6 | NA | TGTGCCAGCAGCTTGGGGAGCTCCTACGAGCAGTACTTC | CASSLGSSYEQYF
NA | TRBJ2-1 | TRBV4-2 | NA | TGTGCCAGCAGCCAAGGGGGACTTTCTTACAATGAGCAGTTCTTC | CASSQGGLSYNEQFF
NA | TRBJ2-7 | TRBV29-1 | NA | TGCAGCGTTGGGATGCCTCACTACGAGCAGTACTTC | CSVGMPHYEQYF
once | TRBJ1-1 | TRBV7-9 | NA | TGTGCCAGCAGCCTCTTGGGGGCTGAAGCTTTCTTT | CASSLLGAEAFF
few | TRBJ2-1 | TRBV7-3 | NA | TGTGCCAGCAGCTTAATTAACGCAGCCTACAATGAGCAGTTCTTC | CASSLINAAYNEQFF
NA | TRBJ1-1 | TRBV25-1 | TRBD1 | TGTGCCAGCAGTGAATTTCGGACAGGAGGGAACACTGAAGCTTTCTTT | CASSEFRTGGNTEAFF
NA | TRBJ2-2 | TRBV10-3 | NA | TGTGCCACACAGATCACCGGGGAGCTGTTTTTT | CATQITGELFF
NA | TRBJ1-1 | TRBV7-9 | NA | TGTGCCAGCAGCTTAGTCGCGGGGAACACTGAAGCTTTCTTT | CASSLVAGNTEAFF
few | TRBJ2-1 | TRBV10-3 | NA | TGTGCCATCGGCGGGGACTCCTACAATGAGCAGTTCTTC | CAIGGDSYNEQFF
NA | TRBJ2-3 | TRBV29-1 | NA | TGCAGCGTTGATGGAGGGGAAGATACGCAGTATTTT | CSVDGGEDTQYF
few | TRBJ2-7 | TRBV4-3 | NA | TGCGCCAGCAGCCAAGATCGGCGGGCCTCCGAGCAGTACTTC | CASSQDRRASEQYF
NA | TRBJ2-5 | TRBV28 | NA | TGTGCCAGCAGTTTCATGGGCGAGGGGATGGAGACCCAGTACTTC | CASSFMGEGMETQYF
NA | TRBJ2-7 | TRBV11-3 | TRBD2 | TGTGCCAGCAGCGCACCACTAGCGCCCTACGAGCAGTACTTC | CASSAPLAPYEQYF
NA | TRBJ2-7 | TRBV28 | NA | TGTGCCAGCAGTTTAGAAGCTTACGAGCAGTACTTC | CASSLEAYEQYF
few | TRBJ2-5 | TRBV12-5 | TRBD1 | TGTGCTAGTCAAGCGGAAGATATACAGGGGGAGACCCAGTACTTC | CASQAEDIQGETQYF
NA | TRBJ2-5 | TRBV18 | NA | TGTGCCAGCTCACCGAGCCAAGAGACCCAGTACTTC | CASSPSQETQYF
NA | TRBJ2-7 | TRBV30 | NA | TGTGCCTGGAGTGTAGCGGGCCTCCCCTACGAGCAGTACTTC | CAWSVAGLPYEQYF
NA | TRBJ2-7 | TRBV7-2 | NA | TGTGCCAGCAGCTCGGCGTCATCCTACGAGCAGTACTTC | CASSSASSYEQYF
few | TRBJ2-1 | TRBV28 | NA | TGTGCCAGCGCCGGGCGGGGATCCTACAATGAGCAGTTCTTC | CASAGRGSYNEQFF